These T cell receptor beta chains were read from a single sample in a study of T cells in Graves' hyperthyroidism and ophthalmopathy. MiXCR, applied by TCRdb to the multiplex PCR reads, yields one record per CDR3 protein. The sample includes a few hundred thousand distinct CDR3 sequences, roughly 14% of them seen just once. Sequenced input: blood. These receptors were obtained from a woman under 40 with Graves' hyperthyroidism. CDR3s include the opening cysteine and the closing phenylalanine or tryptophan. The D gene is left open where the match is weak. The size field is filled for only some rows; it gives once, few, many or a size class.

few NA TRBJ2-1 TRBV5-6 CASSLTRQSSYNEQFF TGTGCCAGCAGCCTGACTAGACAGAGCTCCTACAATGAGCAGTTCTTC
many TRBD1 TRBJ2-1 TRBV5-1 CASSPGQGAGISNNEQFF TGCGCCAGCAGCCCGGGACAGGGAGCAGGTATCTCCAACAATGAGCAGTTCTTC
many TRBD1 TRBJ2-1 TRBV11-2 CASSPRGGQGAYEQFF TGTGCCAGCAGCCCCAGGGGGGGACAGGGGGCCTATGAGCAGTTCTTC
many NA TRBJ2-5 TRBV29-1 CSAGHLPWGYQETQYF TGCAGCGCGGGACACCTACCCTGGGGGTACCAAGAGACCCAGTACTTC
many TRBD1 TRBJ1-5 TRBV6-2/TRBV6-3 CASRPQGAGQPQHF TGTGCCAGCAGACCCCAGGGGGCGGGTCAGCCCCAGCATTTT
many NA TRBJ1-1 TRBV2 CASKNARGTEAFF TGTGCCAGCAAAAACGCCAGGGGAACTGAAGCTTTCTTT
NA NA TRBJ2-7 TRBV15 CATSRDRAASYEQYF TGTGCCACCAGCAGAGATCGAGCGGCTTCCTACGAGCAGTACTTC
few NA TRBJ2-7 TRBV20-1 CSARVGQTAYEQYF TGCAGTGCTAGAGTAGGTCAGACTGCCTACGAGCAGTACTTC
many TRBD2 TRBJ2-7 TRBV4-1 CASSQDQAGGTYEQYF TGCGCCAGCAGCCAAGATCAAGCGGGAGGAACCTACGAGCAGTACTTC
few NA TRBJ2-3 TRBV5-1 CASSLWGLGRDTQYF TGCGCCAGCAGCTTGTGGGGGCTGGGGAGAGATACGCAGTATTTT
few TRBD1 TRBJ1-4 TRBV5-1 CASSLAGQGGEKLFF TGCGCCAGCAGCTTGGCGGGACAGGGAGGTGAAAAACTGTTTTTT
many NA TRBJ1-1 TRBV5-5 CASSLQTDLTREAFF TGTGCCAGCAGCCTTCAGACAGACCTAACCCGTGAAGCTTTCTTT
NA NA TRBJ1-5 TRBV6-1 CASSPTGGRGQPQHF TGTGCCAGCAGTCCAACTGGGGGGCGAGGACAGCCCCAGCATTTT